The 15 T cell receptor beta chains reported below all come from one sample, sequenced in a study of beta chain features in type 1 diabetes. Study-wide points: For Type 1 diabetes patients, all four CD4+ subsets carried TCRB CDR3s that were moderately but significantly shorter.

These receptors are not linked to any known antigen. As every portion of the isolated RNA was reverse transcribed, the sequencing read expressed TCRB transcripts. The repertoire was sequenced with immunoSEQ multiplex PCR; TCRdb's copy has only in-frame clones and lacks some. The table lists fewer than 200,000 clones, under 13% of them singletons, with more than 0.4% in the top ten. The sample comprised central memory CD4+ T cells from blood. Receptors were obtained from a young man with type 1 diabetes.

Only a few counts were recorded for this clone. The V call is TRBV19, the J call TRBJ1-5; TRBD1 matches at 7 bases. The CDR3 spans 15 residues. Unmatched junction bases numbered 7, after V lost 6 bases and J lost 2 bases. Germline V gives CDR1 LNHDA, CDR2 SQIVND (reference sequence). The CDR3 coding sequence is TGTGCCAGTAGCCTCAGGGGGGAAGGCAATCAGCCCCAGCATTTT. This translates into CASSLRGEGNQPQHF.

The genes are TRBV30 and TRBJ2-7; TRBD1 might be the D (5 bases). V dropped 4 bases and J dropped 3 bases, with 13 bases sitting between them. The CDR3 is 13 amino acids. The germline V gene has CDR1 GTSNPN and CDR2 SVGIG (reference sequence). CDR3 nucleotides: TGTGCCTGGAACCGACAGAGAGTCTACGAGCAGTACTTC. Protein sequence: CAWNRQRVYEQYF.

This clone was picked up a small number of times. The V call is TRBV19, the J call TRBJ2-1, with 7 bases aligning to TRBD2. Germline CDR1 and CDR2: LNHDA and SQIVND (reference sequence). J was trimmed by 8 bases and V by 3 bases; bases with no gene match: 10. The CDR3 is 15 residues long. The CDR3 DNA follows: TGTGCCAGTAGTATTATGGGAGGGCCTACCGATGAGCAGTTCTTC. It is translated as CASSIMGGPTDEQFF.

The chain joins TRBV28 to TRBJ2-5, with TRBD2 identical over 10 bases. Germline V gene lookup returns CDR1 MDHEN and CDR2 SYDVKM. V lost 3 bases to trimming and J lost 0 bases; unmatched junction nucleotides: 16. CDR3 length: 20 amino acids. The CDR3 reads CASSLPILAGALSYQETQYF. In nucleotides, the CDR3 is TGTGCCAGCAGTTTGCCTATCCTAGCGGGAGCGCTTTCGTACCAAGAGACCCAGTACTTC. The variable domain in full, with the rest retrieved from reference TRBV28 and TRBJ2-5, is DVKVTQSSRYLVKRTGEKVFLECVQDMDHENMFWYRQDPGLGLRLIYFSYDVKMKEKGDIPEGYSVSREKKERFSLILESASTNQTSMYLCASSLPILAGALSYQETQYFGPGTRLLVL.

The chain links TRBV28 to TRBJ1-4, with D uncertain. Germline loops: CDR1 MDHEN, CDR2 SYDVKM. Deletions cut 2 bases from V and 8 bases from J, with 6 bases between. The length of the CDR3 is 12 residues. This chain's CDR3 is CASSLLQEKLFF. CDR3 coding DNA: TGTGCCAGCAGTTTACTACAGGAAAAACTGTTTTTT. Filled out from reference TRBV28 and TRBJ1-4, the complete variable domain reads DVKVTQSSRYLVKRTGEKVFLECVQDMDHENMFWYRQDPGLGLRLIYFSYDVKMKEKGDIPEGYSVSREKKERFSLILESASTNQTSMYLCASSLLQEKLFFGSGTQLSVL.

This chain links TRBV19 with TRBJ2-5; a possible D gene is TRBD1 (6 bases). Per the germline V gene, CDR1 is LNHDA and CDR2 is SQIVND (reference sequence). The CDR3 length is 16 residues. Trimming left V 7 bases short and J 5 bases short, with 23 bases between. The CDR3 sequence: CASTPNVGGQGETQYF. As DNA, the CDR3 is TGTGCCAGTACCCCGAACGTAGGGGGTCAGGGGGAGACCCAGTACTTC.

The chain couples TRBV15 to TRBJ1-5; 10 bases are shared with TRBD1. Looked up from germline, CDR1 is LNHNV and CDR2 is YYDKDF (reference sequence). With V trimmed by 3 bases and J by 5 bases, 4 bases remained unmatched. This CDR3 is 15 amino acids long. The CDR3 loop reads CATSRGQGMHQPQHF. The CDR3 DNA follows: TGTGCCACCAGCAGGGGACAGGGGATGCATCAGCCCCAGCATTTT.

The chain combines TRBV4-3 with TRBJ1-5; D ambiguous. The V and J ends lost 3 bases and 2 bases respectively, with 14 bases between them. Germline lookup yields CDR1 LGHNA and CDR2 YSLEER. The CDR3 runs 16 residues. As DNA, the CDR3 is TGCGCCAGCAGCCAGGAATGGGCAGTAGGCAATCAGCCCCAGCATTTT. Its translation: CASSQEWAVGNQPQHF.

This clone showed up just a few times. The gene calls are TRBV19 and TRBJ1-1, with TRBD1 matching over 8 bases. The CDR3 has 14 residues. In germline, CDR1 is LNHDA, CDR2 SQIVND (reference sequence). V was clipped by 5 bases and J by 6 bases; unmatched bases: 8. The CDR3 bases are TGTGCCAGTAGTTCAGGACAGGGTAGCGCTGAAGCTTTCTTT. As protein: CASSSGQGSAEAFF.

This clone was observed a few times. CDR3 protein: CASSESSGSGTQYF. The CDR3 nucleotides are TGTGCCAGCAGTGAATCCAGCGGGAGTGGTACGCAGTATTTT. The rearrangement links TRBV25-1 to TRBJ2-3, with 8 bases identical to TRBD2. This CDR3 is built from 14 residues. Trimming removed 1 base from V and 8 bases from J; junction bases left unmatched: 5. Germline V gene data show CDR1 as MGHDK and CDR2 as SYGVNS.

The chain couples TRBV21-1 to TRBJ1-5; the D segment call TRBD1 is taken from the table without a DNA check. TRBV21-1 counts as a pseudogene. The CDR3 consists of 19 residues. The CDR3 nucleotides are TGTGCCAGCAGCAAAATTCCACTGACAGGGACGAATAGCAATCAGCCCCAGCATTTT. Residues: CASSKIPLTGTNSNQPQHF.

Only a few counts were recorded for this clone. The V call is TRBV6-6, the J call TRBJ2-7, with D perhaps TRBD1 (5 bases). The CDR3 is 11 residues long. The ends were cut back, 11 bases at V and 2 bases at J, with 10 bases in the middle. From germline, CDR1 is MNHNY and CDR2 SVGAGI (reference sequence). CDR3 DNA sequence: TGTGCCGCAGGGTTCACCTACGAGCAGTACTTC. This encodes CAAGFTYEQYF.

V and J are TRBV5-6 and TRBJ2-4; 9 positions match TRBD1. The CDR3 runs 16 residues. Trimming cost V 2 bases and J 6 bases; bases outside gene matches: 9. Per germline, CDR1 SGHDT and CDR2 YYEEEE. CDR3 residues: CASSFYAKTGGNIQYF. The DNA for the CDR3 is TGTGCCAGCAGCTTCTACGCGAAGACAGGGGGAAACATTCAGTACTTC.

This chain uses TRBV5-1 with TRBJ1-1, with 9 bases lining up with TRBD1. Germline V gene data show CDR1 as SGHRS and CDR2 as YFSETQ. Trimming at V came to 2 bases and at J to 0 bases, leaving 11 bases not matched to a gene. This CDR3 is built from 18 residues. The CDR3 DNA follows: TGCGCCAGCAGCTTAAATCCGGGACAGGGCCCGATGAACACTGAAGCTTTCTTT. Protein sequence: CASSLNPGQGPMNTEAFF. Combining the CDR3 with reference TRBV5-1 and TRBJ1-1 gives the whole variable domain KAGVTQTPRYLIKTRGQQVTLSCSPISGHRSVSWYQQTPGQGLQFLFEYFSETQRNKGNFPGRFSGRQFSNSRSEMNVSTLELGDSALYLCASSLNPGQGPMNTEAFFGQGTRLTVV.

V gene TRBV29-1 combines with J gene TRBJ1-2, with a possible D match to TRBD1 (5 bases). The CDR3 contains 13 residues. V shed 5 bases and J shed 4 bases, with 14 bases lying between them. Per the germline V gene, CDR1 is SQVTM and CDR2 is ANQGSEA. This chain's CDR3 is CSVRASGGYGYTF. CDR3 bases: TGCAGCGTTCGGGCCTCCGGGGGCTATGGCTACACCTTC. Looking up the rest from reference TRBV29-1 and TRBJ1-2 gives the full variable domain: SAVISQKPSRDICQRGTSLTIQCQVDSQVTMMFWYRQQPGQSLTLIATANQGSEATYESGFVIDKFPISRPNLTFSTLTVSNMSPEDSSIYLCSVRASGGYGYTFGSGTRLTVV.